This record covers a single TCR beta chain. The sample is drawn from a study of T cells expressing NK-cell markers. TCRdb re-analyzed the 5' RACE reads; it lists each CDR3 protein once, without DNA. The table for this sample gives roughly 180,000 distinct CDR3 sequences. This CDR3 has 15 amino acids. Germline V gene sequence: CDR1 SGHDT, CDR2 YYEEEE. The chain uses TRBV5-6 and TRBJ1-4; TCRdb names TRBD1, which stays unverified in the absence of DNA. The sequence was obtained from a man aged 18 to 69 in good health. What was sequenced was blood T cells: a sorted CD56 or NKG2C T cell subset, CD4+ or CD8+ T cells, or bulk PBMC T cells (not recorded which). This CDR3 is CASSFPDRGNEKLFF.